This T cell receptor (beta chain) is from a study of Ad26.COV2.S vaccination and SARS-CoV-2 variants. The treatment denotes: 19 received Ad26.COV2.S at low or high dose, single or two shots; roughly five received placebo; per-sample allocation not given. Sampling occurred on day 63 after the first vaccine or placebo injection. This CDR3 contains 17 residues. V shed 0 bases, J shed 4 bases, and the junction held 11 bases outside the gene matches. CDR1 and CDR2 from the germline V gene are SGDLS and YYNGEE. Data came from immunoSEQ multiplex PCR; TCRdb stores just in-frame clones and leaves some out. Seen here are 410,000 or so clones, 80% to 95% observed once, and the top ten hold 10% to 15%.

V usage is TRBV9 and J usage is TRBJ2-3; 7 bases agree with TRBD1. The sequencing here drew on peripheral blood, taken in a trial of Ad26.COV2.S vaccine versus placebo. The source of this sequence is a person between 18 and 65 years old who received the Ad26.COV2.S COVID-19 vaccine or a placebo. CDR3 sequence (DNA): TGTGCCAGCAGCGTAGATACGGACTGGCAGGGGGCAGATACGCAGTATTTT. This encodes CASSVDTDWQGADTQYF.